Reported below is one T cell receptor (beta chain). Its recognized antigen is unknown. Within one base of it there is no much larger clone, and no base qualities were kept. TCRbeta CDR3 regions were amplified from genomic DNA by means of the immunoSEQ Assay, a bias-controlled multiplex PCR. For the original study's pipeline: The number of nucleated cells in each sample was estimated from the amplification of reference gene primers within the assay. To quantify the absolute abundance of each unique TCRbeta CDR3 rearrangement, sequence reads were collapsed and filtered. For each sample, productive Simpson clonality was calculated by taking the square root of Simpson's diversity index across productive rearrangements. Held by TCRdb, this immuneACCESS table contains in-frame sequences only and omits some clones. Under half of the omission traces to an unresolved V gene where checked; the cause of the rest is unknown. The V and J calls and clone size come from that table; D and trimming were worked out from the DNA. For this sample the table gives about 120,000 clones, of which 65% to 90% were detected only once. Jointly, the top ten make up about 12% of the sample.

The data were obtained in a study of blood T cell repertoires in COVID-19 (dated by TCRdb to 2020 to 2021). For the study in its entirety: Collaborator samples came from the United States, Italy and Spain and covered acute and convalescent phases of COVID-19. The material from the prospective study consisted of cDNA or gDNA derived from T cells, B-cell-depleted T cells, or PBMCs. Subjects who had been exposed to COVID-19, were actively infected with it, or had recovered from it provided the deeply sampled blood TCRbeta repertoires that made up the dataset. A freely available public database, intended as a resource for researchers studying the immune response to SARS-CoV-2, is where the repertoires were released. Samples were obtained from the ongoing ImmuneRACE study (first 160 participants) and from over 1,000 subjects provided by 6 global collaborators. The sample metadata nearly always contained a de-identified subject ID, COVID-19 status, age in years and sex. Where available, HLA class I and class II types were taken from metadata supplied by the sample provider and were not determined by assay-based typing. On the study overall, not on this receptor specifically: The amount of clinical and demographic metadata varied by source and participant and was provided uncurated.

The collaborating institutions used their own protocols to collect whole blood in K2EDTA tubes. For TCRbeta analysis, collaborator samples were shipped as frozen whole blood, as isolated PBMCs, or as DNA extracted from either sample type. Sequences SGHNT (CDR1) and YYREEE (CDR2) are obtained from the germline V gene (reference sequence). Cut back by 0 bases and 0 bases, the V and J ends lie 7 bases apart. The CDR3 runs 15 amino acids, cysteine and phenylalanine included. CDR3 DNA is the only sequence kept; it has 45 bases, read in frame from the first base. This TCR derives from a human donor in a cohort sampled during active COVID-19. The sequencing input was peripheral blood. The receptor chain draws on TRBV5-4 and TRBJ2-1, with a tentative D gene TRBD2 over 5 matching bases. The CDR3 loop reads CASSLASSSYNEQFF. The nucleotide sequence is TGTGCCAGCAGCTTGGCTAGCAGCTCCTACAATGAGCAGTTCTTC.